This TCR beta chain was captured by sequencing in a study of technical replicates of blood from a few donors. Sequencing used immunoSEQ multiplex PCR; TCRdb keeps in-frame clones, though not all of them. The data hold roughly 79,000 clones, with approximately 94% observed a single time. Germline assignment: CDR1 MGHRA and CDR2 YSYEKL. The CDR3 extends over 15 amino acids. The ends were cut back, 0 bases at V and 2 bases at J, with 11 bases in the middle. Sequenced material: T cells isolated from PBMCs. The chain carries TRBV4-1 and TRBJ2-7, with a weak D call TRBD2 (5 bases). The sequence was collected from a human donor in good health. This CDR3 is CASSQEGGLPYEQYF. For the CDR3, the DNA is TGCGCCAGCAGCCAAGAGGGCGGGCTCCCCTACGAGCAGTACTTC.